The 27 T cell receptor beta chains reported below all come from one sample, sequenced in a study of cytomegalovirus exposure and HLA in healthy donors. Vbeta (60) and Jbeta (13) primers were used in the PCR. Here immunoSEQ multiplex PCR was the method, and the copy in TCRdb shows in-frame clones only, minus some. The sample contains roughly 190,000 clones, around 79% of which appear only once. Material for sequencing was PBMCs. All receptors derive from a woman aged 18-29 years in good health and CMV-seronegative.

In this sample, this clone turned up a few times. The rearrangement joins TRBV30 to TRBJ2-7; 11 positions match TRBD2. J was trimmed by 10 bases and V by 2 bases; bases with no gene match: 13. CDR3 length: 15 residues. CDR1 is GTSNPN, CDR2 SVGIG, per germline (reference sequence). The CDR3 DNA sequence: TGTGCCTGGAGTCCAAAGACTAGCGGGGTCTTTCCTCAGTACTTC. It yields the protein CAWSPKTSGVFPQYF.

This clone came up once. The chain joins TRBV10-3 to TRBJ2-7, with D tentatively TRBD1 (5 bases). Trimming took 6 bases from V and 0 from J, leaving 9 bases between them. The CDR3 is 13 residues long. Germline assignment: CDR1 ENHRY and CDR2 SYGVKD. The CDR3 reads CAIRPTDSYEQYF. DNA for the CDR3: TGTGCCATCAGACCGACAGACTCCTACGAGCAGTACTTC.

The V and J genes are TRBV4-2 and TRBJ2-7, with no clear D. Looked up from germline, CDR1 is LGHNA and CDR2 is YNFKEQ. The ends were cut back, 1 base at V and 3 bases at J, with 7 bases in the middle. The CDR3 spans 13 residues. The CDR3 coding sequence is TGTGCCAGCAGCCAAGTGCCGAGCTACGAGCAGTACTTC. Encoded protein: CASSQVPSYEQYF.

There are a few counts of this clone. The genes are TRBV4-1 and TRBJ1-4, with TRBD1 matching over 11 bases. The CDR3 is 16 amino acids. CDR1 MGHRA and CDR2 YSYEKL come from the germline V gene. Trimming removed 0 bases from V and 8 bases from J; junction bases left unmatched: 5. CDR3 sequence (DNA): TGCGCCAGCAGCCAAGATGGGACAGGGGGTGAAGAAAAACTGTTTTTT. This translates into CASSQDGTGGEEKLFF.

The chain employs TRBV5-4 and TRBJ2-5; 14 bases are shared with TRBD2. CDR3 length: 17 residues. Germline V gives CDR1 SGHNT, CDR2 YYREEE (reference sequence). The trim removed 4 bases at V and 4 bases at J, leaving 9 bases unmatched. CDR3 DNA sequence: TGTGCCAGCAGCCCCAAGACTAGCGGGGGGGCCGGAGAGACCCAGTACTTC. Its protein product is CASSPKTSGGAGETQYF.

The chain joins TRBV7-2 to TRBJ2-3; 9 bases are shared with TRBD2. The length of the CDR3 is 17 residues. CDR1 SGHTA and CDR2 FQGNSA come from the germline V gene. V was clipped by 0 bases and J by 2 bases; unmatched bases: 6. CDR3 DNA: TGTGCCAGCAGCTTAGCTACGGCGGGAGGGTACACAGATACGCAGTATTTT. It is translated as CASSLATAGGYTDTQYF.

As to this clone: The sample holds other DNA sequences that translate to the same CDR3. The genes are TRBV6-1 and TRBJ1-1, with unresolved D. The V end lost 7 bases, the J end lost 1 base, and 4 bases lay between the germline ends. The V gene's germline CDR1 is MNHNS and CDR2 SASEGT. The CDR3 is 11 residues long. The CDR3 sequence: CASNRNTEAFF. CDR3 DNA sequence: TGTGCCAGCAACAGGAACACTGAAGCTTTCTTT.

The J gene is TRBJ2-7, the V gene TRBV28; 7 bases align to TRBD2. This CDR3 contains 14 residues. CDR1 is MDHEN, CDR2 SYDVKM, per germline. Losses at the gene ends were 2 bases for V and 5 bases for J; bases not matched to a gene: 6. CDR3 coding DNA: TGTGCCAGCAGTTTAGTGGGAGGGGCCCACGAGCAGTACTTC. It encodes CASSLVGGAHEQYF. Complete variable domain (other parts from reference TRBV28 and TRBJ2-7): DVKVTQSSRYLVKRTGEKVFLECVQDMDHENMFWYRQDPGLGLRLIYFSYDVKMKEKGDIPEGYSVSREKKERFSLILESASTNQTSMYLCASSLVGGAHEQYFGPGTRLTVT.

The chain uses TRBV2 and TRBJ1-1, with D perhaps TRBD1 (5 bases). Germline V gene lookup returns CDR1 SNHLY and CDR2 FYNNEI. This CDR3 region has 11 residues. V lost 2 bases and J 7 bases, leaving 5 bases between the germline ends. The CDR3 here is CASSERGEAFF. CDR3 sequence (DNA): TGTGCCAGCAGTGAAAGGGGTGAAGCTTTCTTT.

This clone occurred a few times. This chain links TRBV7-2 with TRBJ2-7; 9 nucleotides agree with TRBD1. The CDR3 has 14 residues. CDR1 is SGHTA and CDR2 is FQGNSA in the germline V gene. V was clipped by 5 bases and J by 6 bases; unmatched bases: 8. The CDR3 coding sequence is TGTGCCAGCAGCCTCTACCGGGACAGGGCCGAGCAGTACTTC. Residues: CASSLYRDRAEQYF. Combining the CDR3 with reference TRBV7-2 and TRBJ2-7 gives the whole variable domain GAGVSQSPSNKVTEKGKDVELRCDPISGHTALYWYRQSLGQGLEFLIYFQGNSAPDKSGLPSDRFSAERTGGSVSTLTIQRTQQEDSAVYLCASSLYRDRAEQYFGPGTRLTVT.

The rearrangement uses TRBV6-5 and TRBJ2-1, with 11 positions matching TRBD2. The V gene end was trimmed by 2 bases and the J gene end by 3 bases; junction bases not matched to a gene: 3. Germline CDR1 reads MNHEY; CDR2 reads SVGAGI. CDR3 size: 16 residues. CDR3 residues: CASSYGGLADYNEQFF. The CDR3 nucleotides read TGTGCCAGCAGTTACGGGGGACTAGCGGACTACAATGAGCAGTTCTTC.

The chain is built from TRBV5-1 and TRBJ2-7, with 8 bases fitting TRBD1. Germline values: CDR1 SGHRS, CDR2 YFSETQ. This CDR3 comprises 15 residues. With 0 bases clipped from V and 2 bases from J, the junction kept 4 bases outside the gene matches. CDR3 residues: CASSLGEDRAYEQYF. The CDR3 DNA is TGCGCCAGCAGCTTGGGAGAGGACAGGGCCTACGAGCAGTACTTC.

V is TRBV6-1 and J is TRBJ2-4; D perhaps matches TRBD1 (5 bases). The CDR3 is made up of 15 amino acids. V shed 6 bases and J shed 3 bases, with 15 bases lying between them. Germline V gives CDR1 MNHNS, CDR2 SASEGT. CDR3: CASRPKQGGKNIQYF. CDR3 bases: TGTGCCAGCAGGCCCAAGCAGGGTGGCAAAAACATTCAGTACTTC.

The chain uses TRBV10-3 and TRBJ2-1, with 8 nucleotides matching TRBD1. CDR1 is ENHRY and CDR2 is SYGVKD in the germline V gene. The ends lost 6 bases at V and 7 bases at J; junction bases unmatched: 2. The length of the CDR3 is 12 residues. CDR3 nucleotides: TGTGCCATCAGCAGACAGGGGAATGAGCAGTTCTTC. It codes for CAISRQGNEQFF.

This clone was seen once. V and J are TRBV28 and TRBJ1-1, with D hard to call. CDR3 size: 13 residues. The V end was cut by 4 bases, the J end by 3 bases, with 9 bases between. Germline loops: CDR1 MDHEN, CDR2 SYDVKM. The CDR3 is CASSSVGDTEAFF. In DNA form, the CDR3 reads TGTGCCAGCAGTTCTGTGGGAGACACTGAAGCTTTCTTT.

V usage is TRBV7-2 and J usage is TRBJ1-1, with D possibly being TRBD1 (5 bases). V lost 8 bases and J 5 bases, leaving 15 bases between the germline ends. The CDR3 has 13 residues. The germline CDR1 and CDR2 sequences are SGHTA and FQGNSA. The CDR3 coding sequence is TGTGCCAGCTCCTTGGGGGGGTGGACTGAAGCTTTCTTT. This gives the protein CASSLGGWTEAFF.

The rearrangement uses TRBV9 and TRBJ2-2; the match to TRBD1 covers 8 bases. Trimming cost V 4 bases and J 6 bases; bases outside gene matches: 14. Germline CDR1 and CDR2: SGDLS and YYNGEE. This CDR3 is built from 17 residues. This CDR3 is CASSPIGTGANAGELFF. The CDR3 region has the DNA TGTGCCAGCAGCCCGATAGGGACAGGAGCAAACGCCGGGGAGCTGTTTTTT.

The chain has TRBV11-1 and TRBJ2-7; D may be TRBD2 (6 bases). V dropped 1 base and J dropped 0 bases, with 13 bases sitting between them. In germline, CDR1 is SGHAT, CDR2 FQDESV (reference sequence). CDR3 length equals 16 residues. The CDR3 loop reads CASSLGARDASYEQYF. CDR3 in DNA: TGTGCCAGCAGCTTAGGGGCGCGGGATGCCTCCTACGAGCAGTACTTC.

The chain has TRBV10-3 and TRBJ2-3; 9 bases are a match to TRBD2. Trimming took 0 bases from V and 5 from J; bases not matched to a gene: 6. CDR3 length equals 16 residues. Germline V lookup: CDR1 ENHRY, CDR2 SYGVKD. CDR3 nucleotide sequence: TGTGCCATCAGTGAGTCTCTAGCGGGGATGGGAGATACGCAGTATTTT. This sequence encodes CAISESLAGMGDTQYF.

This clone was counted a few times. The V gene is TRBV4-3, the J gene TRBJ2-7, with 8 bases lining up with TRBD2. J gave up 3 bases and V 0 bases, and 4 bases lay outside the gene matches. The CDR3 covers 15 residues. In germline, CDR1 is LGHNA, CDR2 YSLEER. The CDR3 DNA reads TGCGCCAGCAGCCAAGAAGCGGGAGTGGGCTACGAGCAGTACTTC. Translating gives CASSQEAGVGYEQYF.

V gene TRBV5-1 combines with J gene TRBJ2-3; 7 bases line up with TRBD2. The V gene's germline CDR1 is SGHRS and CDR2 YFSETQ. The length of the CDR3 is 14 residues. The V gene end was trimmed by 2 bases and the J gene end by 3 bases; junction bases not matched to a gene: 3. As DNA, the CDR3 is TGCGCCAGCAGCTTTCTAGCGGCAACAGATACGCAGTATTTT. It is translated as CASSFLAATDTQYF.

The V gene is TRBV2, the J gene TRBJ2-1; D possibly corresponds to TRBD2 (5 bases). The CDR3 covers 17 residues. Trimming stripped 3 bases from V and 1 base from J, with 16 bases between. CDR1 is SNHLY and CDR2 is FYNNEI in the germline V gene. The CDR3 sequence is CASSDRELVMSYNEQFF. The CDR3 DNA reads as TGTGCCAGCAGTGATCGGGAACTAGTGATGTCCTACAATGAGCAGTTCTTC.

The chain joins TRBV19 to TRBJ1-6; 10 bases line up with TRBD1. Germline lookup yields CDR1 LNHDA and CDR2 SQIVND (reference sequence). This CDR3 has 13 amino acids. Germline trimming cut 5 bases from V and 10 bases from J; bases unmatched to any gene: 2. Here the CDR3 reads CASSWTGGSPLHF. CDR3 DNA: TGTGCCAGTAGTTGGACAGGGGGATCACCCCTCCACTTT.

The sample holds a few counts of this clone. The chain joins TRBV7-9 to TRBJ1-1; no clear D gene. Germline CDR1 and CDR2: SEHNR and FQNEAQ (reference sequence). V gave up 6 bases and J gave up 0 bases, with 20 bases separating them. CDR3 length: 17 residues. CDR3 region: CASRPVVGSSMNTEAFF. The CDR3 DNA follows: TGTGCCAGCAGGCCAGTTGTCGGGTCCAGTATGAACACTGAAGCTTTCTTT.

The V and J genes are TRBV9 and TRBJ2-7, with 7 bases fitting TRBD1. J was trimmed by 5 bases and V by 3 bases; bases with no gene match: 5. There are 13 residues in the CDR3. The germline V gene encodes CDR1 SGDLS and CDR2 YYNGEE. CDR3 residues: CASSGRQGHEQYF. The DNA for the CDR3 is TGTGCCAGCAGCGGAAGACAGGGCCACGAGCAGTACTTC. The full variable domain, in which reference TRBV9 and TRBJ2-7 provide the parts outside the CDR3, is DSGVTQTPKHLITATGQRVTLRCSPRSGDLSVYWYQQSLDQGLQFLIQYYNGEERAKGNILERFSAQQFPDLHSELNLSSLELGDSALYFCASSGRQGHEQYFGPGTRLTVT.

The chain recombines TRBV7-9 with TRBJ2-5; 7 bases fit TRBD1. The CDR3 loop spans 14 amino acids. The junction had 8 bases not matched to a gene; V was cut back by 5 bases and J by 5 bases. The germline gives CDR1 SEHNR, CDR2 FQNEAQ (reference sequence). CDR3 sequence: CASSPDRVMETQYF. The CDR3 DNA is TGTGCCAGCAGCCCTGACAGGGTGATGGAGACCCAGTACTTC.

The J gene is TRBJ2-5, the V gene TRBV6-1; 9 nucleotides line up with TRBD2. CDR1 is MNHNS, CDR2 SASEGT, per germline. V shed 3 bases and J 5 bases; nucleotides not matched to a gene: 16. The CDR3 has 18 amino acids. The CDR3 loop is CASSEGRLAGLGWETQYF. The CDR3 DNA follows: TGTGCCAGCAGTGAGGGGCGTCTAGCGGGGTTGGGTTGGGAGACCCAGTACTTC.